The entry below describes one TCR beta chain. The antigen remains undetermined. The study ran its PCR with 60 Vbeta and 13 Jbeta primers. Clones were sequenced by immunoSEQ multiplex PCR, and TCRdb holds only the in-frame ones, with some missing. Among 180,000 or so clones listed, about 9.4% were seen once. The data originate from a study of cytomegalovirus exposure and HLA in healthy donors. Study-level findings and limits: CMV antigen specificity was confirmed in vitro for three CMV-associated chains. A later analysis showed TCR association rates differing by HLA locus, peaking at DRB1 and lowest at HLA-C.

Sequencing was performed on PBMCs. The receptor's source is a woman in her twenties or thirties in good health and CMV-seropositive.

The CDR3 region has the DNA TGCGCCAGCAGCTTGGGACTAGCGGGGGGGGGAAACCAAGAGACCCAGTACTTC. This translates into CASSLGLAGGGNQETQYF. The genes are TRBV5-1 and TRBJ2-5; 14 bases match TRBD2. The CDR3 has 18 residues. CDR1 and CDR2 from the germline V gene are SGHRS and YFSETQ. V was pared by 0 bases and J by 0 bases, with 4 bases of the junction left unmatched.